A selection of T cell receptor beta chains follows, all from one sample in a study of CD8+CD57+ T cells in acquired aplastic anemia. TCRdb analysed the reads with MiXCR anew, one entry per CDR3 protein. The table lists 150,000 to 200,000 distinct CDR3 sequences, roughly 48% of them singletons. The sequenced material came from sorted CD4+, CD8+, or CD8+CD57+ T cells (not recorded which) from PBMCs. The receptors here all came from a human donor with aplastic anemia. Both conserved end residues are part of each CDR3. The D gene is left open where the match is weak. Some rows mark clone size as missing; the rest say once, few, many or name a class of expanded clone.

j_gene | v_gene | d_gene | abundance | CDR3aa | CDR3nt
TRBJ2-2 | TRBV20-1 | TRBD1 | - | CSVRDSFTGELFF | TGCAGTGTCCGGGACAGCTTCACCGGGGAGCTGTTTTTT
TRBJ2-5 | TRBV7-8 | - | - | CASSPVGARETQYF | TGTGCCAGCAGCCCAGTAGGGGCGCGTGAGACCCAGTACTTC
TRBJ2-2 | TRBV20-1 | TRBD1 | - | CSARQGATGELFF | TGCAGTGCTAGACAGGGGGCCACCGGGGAGCTGTTTTTT
TRBJ2-1 | TRBV24-1 | TRBD1 | - | CATSDPGQGVKQFF | TGTGCCACCAGTGACCCTGGACAGGGGGTGAAGCAGTTCTTC
TRBJ2-3 | TRBV10-2 | TRBD2 | - | CASQRTSGSTDTQYF | TGCGCCAGCCAGAGGACTAGCGGGAGCACAGATACGCAGTATTTT
TRBJ2-5 | TRBV20-1 | TRBD2 | many | CSARHSGGEYQETQYF | TGCAGTGCTAGACATTCGGGGGGGGAGTACCAAGAGACCCAGTACTTC
TRBJ1-3 | TRBV25-1 | - | - | CASSPPGLENTIYF | TGTGCCAGCAGTCCACCCGGGTTAGAGAACACCATATATTTT
TRBJ1-2 | TRBV6-1 | - | many | CASRRGGGAAGYGYTF | TGTGCCAGCAGACGCGGCGGGGGGGCGGCGGGCTATGGCTACACCTTC
TRBJ2-3 | TRBV19 | - | - | CASSRGAIDTQYF | TGTGCCAGTAGCCGGGGGGCTATAGATACGCAGTATTTT
TRBJ1-2 | TRBV7-8 | TRBD1 | many | CASSYQQGAGYGYTF | TGTGCCAGCAGCTACCAACAGGGGGCTGGCTATGGCTACACCTTC
TRBJ1-1 | TRBV2 | TRBD1 | - | CASSASRGRNTEAFF | TGTGCCAGCAGTGCCTCCAGGGGGCGGAACACTGAAGCTTTCTTT
TRBJ2-3 | TRBV19 | - | - | CASDIGRNTDTQYF | TGTGCCAGTGACATCGGCCGGAACACAGATACGCAGTATTTT
TRBJ1-1 | TRBV12-3/TRBV12-4 | - | - | CASSPTALHTEAFF | TGTGCCAGCAGCCCAACGGCTCTTCACACTGAAGCTTTCTTT
TRBJ2-2 | TRBV6-2/TRBV6-3 | - | - | CASSRDLANTGELFF | TGTGCCAGCAGCCGGGACCTAGCGAACACCGGGGAGCTGTTTTTT
TRBJ1-1 | TRBV12-3/TRBV12-4 | TRBD1 | - | CASSLTTGGFLGNTEAFF | TGTGCCAGCAGTTTAACAACAGGGGGTTTTTTAGGGAACACTGAAGCTTTCTTT
TRBJ2-7 | TRBV7-8 | TRBD2 | once | CASRIGTSGYEQYF | TGTGCCAGCAGGATCGGGACTAGCGGGTACGAGCAGTACTTC
TRBJ2-7 | TRBV20-1 | TRBD1 | many | CSALRDSGGEQYF | TGCAGTGCTCTAAGGGACAGTGGGGGCGAGCAGTACTTC
TRBJ2-7 | TRBV5-6 | TRBD2 | many | CASSTSGGPYEQYF | TGTGCCAGCAGCACGAGCGGGGGGCCCTACGAGCAGTACTTC
TRBJ1-1 | TRBV29-1 | - | - | CSVEGLGAAPEAFF | TGCAGCGTTGAAGGTTTAGGGGCAGCCCCTGAAGCTTTCTTT
TRBJ1-1 | TRBV10-3 | - | many | CAISGAGTRDAFF | TGTGCCATCAGTGGGGCAGGTACACGCGATGCTTTCTTT
TRBJ1-2 | TRBV5-4 | TRBD1 | many | CASSRQGGSYGYTF | TGTGCCAGCAGCAGACAGGGGGGTTCCTATGGCTACACCTTC
TRBJ2-7 | TRBV10-3 | - | - | CAISPAYEQYF | TGTGCCATCAGTCCCGCCTACGAGCAGTACTTC
TRBJ1-2 | TRBV7-8 | - | many | CASSSGEGGYTF | TGTGCCAGCAGCTCAGGGGAGGGTGGCTACACCTTC
TRBJ1-5 | TRBV19 | TRBD1 | - | CASSRGTDYSNQPQHF | TGTGCCAGTAGTAGAGGGACAGACTATAGCAATCAGCCCCAGCATTTT
TRBJ1-1 | TRBV7-9 | TRBD1 | many | CASSRIQGVRNTEAFF | TGTGCCAGCAGCCGGATCCAGGGGGTGCGTAACACTGAAGCTTTCTTT
TRBJ2-7 | TRBV2 | - | few | CASSEQVQGPYEQYF | TGTGCCAGCAGTGAACAGGTTCAGGGGCCCTACGAGCAGTACTTC
TRBJ2-7 | TRBV6-1 | TRBD1 | many | CASGQGNYEQYF | TGTGCCAGCGGACAGGGGAACTACGAGCAGTACTTC
TRBJ1-6 | TRBV5-6 | - | - | CASSQPSVEPLHF | TGTGCCAGCAGCCAGCCGTCGGTTGAGCCCCTCCACTTT
TRBJ2-3 | TRBV5-1 | TRBD1 | many | CASSYGQATDTQYF | TGCGCCAGCAGCTACGGACAGGCAACAGATACGCAGTATTTT
TRBJ2-1 | TRBV19 | TRBD2 | - | CASTRLAGGQNEQFF | TGTGCCAGTACACGATTAGCGGGAGGGCAAAATGAGCAGTTCTTC
TRBJ1-2 | TRBV6-1 | - | many | CASSPTLSGSVDYGYTF | TGTGCCAGCAGCCCCACTTTGTCCGGCTCGGTGGACTATGGCTACACCTTC
TRBJ2-1 | TRBV29-1 | TRBD2 | - | CSACKGTSGMGYEQFF | TGCAGCGCCTGCAAGGGGACTAGCGGGATGGGGTATGAGCAGTTCTTC
TRBJ1-1 | TRBV10-2 | - | many | CASMVGANTEAFF | TGCGCCAGCATGGTAGGGGCAAACACTGAAGCTTTCTTT
TRBJ2-7 | TRBV9 | TRBD2 | many | CASSGGGLAGSEQYF | TGTGCCAGCAGCGGAGGTGGTCTAGCGGGGAGCGAGCAGTACTTC
TRBJ2-7 | TRBV7-8 | - | - | CASSLRLDEQYF | TGTGCCAGCAGCTTACGGTTGGACGAGCAGTACTTC
TRBJ2-7 | TRBV9 | - | - | CASSVGVSSYEQYF | TGTGCCAGCAGCGTAGGCGTGAGCTCCTACGAGCAGTACTTC
TRBJ1-5 | TRBV12-3/TRBV12-4 | - | many | CASSLGFNQPQHF | TGTGCCAGCAGTTTAGGGTTCAATCAGCCCCAGCATTTT
TRBJ2-7 | TRBV15 | - | - | CATSRGLQGSYEQYF | TGTGCCACCAGCAGAGGGTTACAGGGCTCCTACGAGCAGTACTTC
TRBJ1-6 | TRBV2 | TRBD1 | few | CASRVEGASSPLHF | TGTGCCAGCAGGGTTGAGGGGGCGAGTTCACCCCTCCACTTT
TRBJ2-5 | TRBV7-2 | TRBD2 | many | CASSLGVAGGLLKTQYF | TGTGCCAGCAGCTTAGGGGTAGCGGGGGGGCTTTTAAAGACCCAGTACTTC
TRBJ1-1 | TRBV6-5 | - | many | CASGEAGVGAFF | TGTGCCAGCGGGGAGGCAGGGGTCGGAGCTTTCTTT
TRBJ1-2 | TRBV7-9 | - | few | CASSLAQGFYGYTF | TGTGCCAGCAGCTTAGCGCAAGGGTTCTATGGCTACACCTTC
TRBJ1-4 | TRBV10-3 | - | - | CAIRDSATNEKLFF | TGTGCCATCAGGGACAGTGCAACTAATGAAAAACTGTTTTTT
TRBJ1-1 | TRBV19 | - | many | CASSIESGRPNMNTEAFF | TGTGCCAGTAGTATAGAATCAGGACGACCTAATATGAACACTGAAGCTTTCTTT
TRBJ2-7 | TRBV11-2 | TRBD2 | - | CASSFTSGFSYEQYF | TGTGCCAGCAGCTTTACTAGCGGATTTTCCTACGAGCAGTACTTC
TRBJ2-7 | TRBV15 | TRBD2 | once | CATSTRSGGSYEQYF | TGTGCCACCAGCACCCGTAGCGGGGGAAGCTACGAGCAGTACTTC
TRBJ2-7 | TRBV12-3/TRBV12-4 | - | - | CASSFGLHYEQYF | TGTGCCAGCAGTTTTGGCCTGCATTACGAGCAGTACTTC
TRBJ2-3 | TRBV11-1 | TRBD1 | - | CASSSGTGIGGYTDTQYF | TGTGCCAGCAGCTCCGGGACAGGGATCGGTGGCTACACAGATACGCAGTATTTT
TRBJ2-5 | TRBV10-3 | TRBD2 | - | CAISASGGRETQYF | TGTGCCATCAGTGCTAGCGGGGGGAGGGAGACCCAGTACTTC
TRBJ2-7 | TRBV5-1 | TRBD1 | - | CASSLAEQGAYEQYF | TGCGCCAGCAGCTTGGCGGAACAGGGGGCCTACGAGCAGTACTTC
TRBJ2-7 | TRBV9 | - | - | CASSVGGETYEQYF | TGTGCCAGCAGCGTAGGGGGGGAAACCTACGAGCAGTACTTC
TRBJ1-2 | TRBV4-1 | - | many | CASSPTVANYGYTF | TGCGCCAGCAGCCCGACAGTCGCTAACTATGGCTACACCTTC
TRBJ1-2 | TRBV4-3 | TRBD1 | many | CASSQRDSRYGYTF | TGCGCCAGCAGCCAAAGGGACAGCCGCTATGGCTACACCTTC
TRBJ1-3 | TRBV19 | - | - | CASSMAGTGNTIYF | TGTGCCAGTAGTATGGCAGGGACTGGAAACACCATATATTTT